This T cell receptor beta chain comes out of a study of Graves' ophthalmopathy and Graves' hyperthyroidism. Study observations and caveats: The model's ophthalmopathy progression predictions had roughly 65% sensitivity and less than 75% specificity.

Amplified material comprised TCR beta CDR3 regions derived from RNA transcripts. First-round RT-PCR used HTBI primers; second-round multiplex PCR followed. Each CDR3 protein gets one entry after TCRdb re-called the multiplex PCR reads with MiXCR. Of a few hundred thousand distinct CDR3 sequences in the sample, 15% are singletons; the top ten hold 5.5% to 7%. V lost 0 bases and J lost 1; bases outside the gene matches: 10. Per germline, CDR1 LGHNA and CDR2 YNFKEQ. The CDR3 runs to 18 residues. This clonotype was seen at least ten times. What it binds is unknown. Each diagnosis was determined on the basis of clinical symptoms, serum thyroxine, TRAb, thyroid ultrasound and orbital computed tomography.

The gene calls are TRBV4-2 and TRBJ1-1; TRBD1 agrees at 8 bases. Sequencing was performed on peripheral blood. The clonotype was recovered from a woman aged 18-35 years with stable Graves' hyperthyroidism. DNA of the CDR3: TGTGCCAGCAGCCAAGAGTTTGGCAGGGGGCTGGGGAACACTGAAGCTTTCTTT. Encoded protein: CASSQEFGRGLGNTEAFF.